Shown below are 30 T cell receptor beta chains from a single sample sequenced in a study of blood T cell repertoires in COVID-19. Assay: immunoSEQ multiplex PCR; the TCRdb copy retains only in-frame clones and omits some. The repertoire includes 250,000 to 350,000 clones, about 89% of them detected once, and approximately 8.1% sits in the top ten. Sequenced sample: peripheral blood. These receptors all stem from a woman between 50 and 59 years old who had recovered from COVID-19.

The chain couples TRBV7-8 to TRBJ2-7; 7 bases match TRBD1. Germline assignment: CDR1 SGHVS and CDR2 FQNEAQ. The CDR3 has 13 residues. Trimming cost V 1 base and J 9 bases; bases outside gene matches: 6. The CDR3: CASSLEFGDRQYF. In DNA form, the CDR3 reads TGTGCCAGCAGCTTAGAGTTCGGGGACAGGCAGTACTTC. Variable domain in full (rest from reference TRBV7-8 and TRBJ2-7): GAGVSQSPRYKVAKRGQDVALRCDPISGHVSLFWYQQALGQGPEFLTYFQNEAQLDKSGLPSDRFFAERPEGSVSTLKIQRTQQEDSAVYLCASSLEFGDRQYFGPGTRLTVT.

The chain joins TRBV12-3 or TRBV12-4 to TRBJ2-7; unclear D gene. The V and J ends lost 5 bases and 5 bases respectively, with 13 bases between them. The CDR3 contains 13 residues. The CDR3 is CASSHSTDNEQYF. The CDR3 DNA reads TGTGCCAGCAGTCATTCGACTGATAACGAGCAGTACTTC.

J is TRBJ1-2 and V is TRBV4-1, with TRBD1 matching over 7 bases. Per the germline V gene, CDR1 is MGHRA and CDR2 is YSYEKL. Trimming at V came to 2 bases and at J to 0 bases, leaving 6 bases not matched to a gene. This CDR3 comprises 16 residues. CDR3 sequence reads: CASSQTQGEANYGYTF. The DNA of the CDR3 is TGCGCCAGCAGCCAAACCCAGGGGGAAGCTAACTATGGCTACACCTTC.

This clone was recorded a few times. CDR3 in amino acids: CASSLGEGNQPQHF. The CDR3 nucleotides read TGTGCCAGCAGCTTAGGAGAGGGCAATCAGCCCCAGCATTTT. The rearrangement joins TRBV13 to TRBJ1-5; D unclear. There are 14 residues in the CDR3. The germline V and J ends were trimmed by 0 bases and 2 bases, with 5 bases remaining between them. Germline V gives CDR1 PRHDT, CDR2 FYEKMQ (reference sequence). Full variable domain (rest looked up from reference TRBV13 and TRBJ1-5): AAGVIQSPRHLIKEKRETATLKCYPIPRHDTVYWYQQGPGQDPQFLISFYEKMQSDKGSIPDRFSAQQFSDYHSELNMSSLELGDSALYFCASSLGEGNQPQHFGDGTRLSIL.

The chain couples TRBV4-1 to TRBJ2-1, with TRBD2 identical over 10 bases. Looked up from germline, CDR1 is MGHRA and CDR2 is YSYEKL. The CDR3 extends over 16 amino acids. V lost 2 bases, J lost 6 bases, and 7 bases stayed unmatched. The CDR3 here is CASSQPTSGEFNEQFF. CDR3 DNA: TGCGCCAGCAGCCAACCAACTAGCGGGGAGTTCAATGAGCAGTTCTTC.

The chain couples TRBV10-3 to TRBJ2-3; a possible D gene is TRBD1 (6 bases). Germline assignment: CDR1 ENHRY and CDR2 SYGVKD. The V end lost 3 bases, the J end lost 2 bases, and 12 bases lay between the germline ends. The CDR3 sequence is 15 residues long. The DNA of the CDR3 is TGTGCCATCAGTGAAACAGGGCTGGACACAGATACGCAGTATTTT. Its protein product is CAISETGLDTDTQYF.

This clone showed up just once. The chain combines TRBV4-3 with TRBJ2-1, with no clear D. This CDR3 spans 15 amino acids. Trimming pared 3 bases from V and 0 bases from J, leaving 9 bases between. Germline V gene sequence: CDR1 LGHNA, CDR2 YSLEER. This chain's CDR3 is CASSQHFRSYNEQFF. In DNA, the CDR3 is TGCGCCAGCAGCCAGCACTTTCGCTCCTACAATGAGCAGTTCTTC.

The rearrangement joins TRBV7-9 to TRBJ2-2; 13 positions agree with TRBD2. V was clipped by 2 bases and J by 6 bases; unmatched bases: 9. The CDR3 has 18 residues. The germline CDR1 and CDR2 sequences are SEHNR and FQNEAQ (reference sequence). The CDR3 is CASSLTLGLAGEPGELFF. As DNA, the CDR3 is TGTGCCAGCAGCTTAACCCTCGGACTAGCGGGAGAGCCCGGGGAGCTGTTTTTT.

V is TRBV24-1 and J is TRBJ2-1, with 9 bases fitting TRBD1. In germline, CDR1 is KGHDR, CDR2 SFDVKD. V was clipped by 9 bases and J by 8 bases; unmatched bases: 4. CDR3 length: 12 residues. This CDR3 reads CATADRGDEQFF. The CDR3 DNA is TGTGCCACCGCGGACAGGGGTGATGAGCAGTTCTTC.

This chain joins TRBV6-5 and TRBJ2-2, with D perhaps matching TRBD1 (5 bases). The V gene lost 7 bases and the J gene lost 4 bases, with 16 bases spanning the gap. The CDR3 spans 15 residues. From germline, CDR1 is MNHEY and CDR2 SVGAGI. The CDR3 bases are TGTGCCAGCAATTGGGGCGGCCGCGGCACCGGGGAGCTGTTTTTT. This gives the protein CASNWGGRGTGELFF.

This clone has more than one count but fewer than ten. The rearrangement uses TRBV29-1 and TRBJ1-5; TRBD1 matches 8 bases. Germline V gene sequence: CDR1 SQVTM, CDR2 ANQGSEA. The trim removed 6 bases at V and 8 bases at J, leaving 9 bases unmatched. The CDR3 is 13 amino acids. This CDR3 reads CSVRDRGDKPQHF. CDR3 in DNA: TGCAGCGTCCGCGACAGGGGAGACAAGCCCCAGCATTTT.

The V gene is TRBV19, the J gene TRBJ2-7; 12 positions agree with TRBD2. Germline values: CDR1 LNHDA, CDR2 SQIVND (reference sequence). The junction had 5 bases not matched to a gene; V was cut back by 5 bases and J by 0 bases. The CDR3 is 16 residues long. The CDR3 DNA follows: TGTGCCAGTAGTCAAGGGACTAGCGGGTTCTCCTACGAGCAGTACTTC. Encoded protein: CASSQGTSGFSYEQYF. Complete variable domain (other parts from reference TRBV19 and TRBJ2-7): DGGITQSPKYLFRKEGQNVTLSCEQNLNHDAMYWYRQDPGQGLRLIYYSQIVNDFQKGDIAEGYSVSREKKESFPLTVTSAQKNPTAFYLCASSQGTSGFSYEQYFGPGTRLTVT.

The chain recombines TRBV3-1 (or the pseudogene TRBV3-2) with TRBJ2-2; a weak D match, TRBD1 (6 bases). Germline V lookup: CDR1 LGHDT, CDR2 YNNKEL (reference sequence). CDR3 size: 15 residues. The V gene lost 4 bases and the J gene lost 3 bases, with 12 bases spanning the gap. The CDR3 loop reads CASSPGEWYTGELFF. The DNA for the CDR3 is TGTGCCAGCAGCCCAGGGGAATGGTACACCGGGGAGCTGTTTTTT.

V usage is TRBV10-3 and J usage is TRBJ2-1; 7 bases align to TRBD1. Germline lookup yields CDR1 ENHRY and CDR2 SYGVKD. The ends lost 3 bases at V and 4 bases at J; junction bases unmatched: 3. The CDR3 extends over 14 amino acids. CDR3 DNA: TGTGCCATCAGTGAAAGACAGGGATACAATGAGCAGTTCTTC. It is translated as CAISERQGYNEQFF.

The chain is built from TRBV25-1 and TRBJ2-1; TRBD2 agrees at 7 bases. The germline CDR1 and CDR2 sequences are MGHDK and SYGVNS. The J segment lost 2 bases and the V segment lost 5 bases, leaving 0 bases of the junction unmatched. The CDR3 totals 13 residues. The CDR3 nucleotides read TGTGCCAGCAGTCTAGCGGCCTACAATGAGCAGTTCTTC. Its translation: CASSLAAYNEQFF. The full variable domain, rest sourced from reference TRBV25-1 and TRBJ2-1, is EADIYQTPRYLVIGTGKKITLECSQTMGHDKMYWYQQDPGMELHLIHYSYGVNSTEKGDLSSESTVSRIRTEHFPLTLESARPSHTSQYLCASSLAAYNEQFFGPGTRLTVL.

The chain employs TRBV5-1 and TRBJ2-7; TRBD1 agrees at 7 bases. The CDR3 totals 16 residues. V gave up 1 base and J gave up 5 bases; unmatched junction bases: 12. CDR1 is SGHRS and CDR2 is YFSETQ in the germline V gene. The CDR3 nucleotides are TGCGCCAGCAGCTTGAGGGGGCCAACAGCCCGCGACGAGCAGTACTTC. Protein sequence: CASSLRGPTARDEQYF.

The CDR3 loop reads CASSPLQTGTGVSPLHF. In nucleotides, the CDR3 is TGTGCCAGCAGTCCGCTCCAAACCGGGACAGGAGTGTCACCCCTCCACTTT. This chain links TRBV6-6 with TRBJ1-6; 8 bases map to TRBD1. There are 17 residues in the CDR3. V trimming: 5 bases; J trimming: 10 bases; junction bases outside the gene matches: 16. Germline CDR1 MNHNY, CDR2 SVGAGI (reference sequence).

J is TRBJ2-7 and V is TRBV6-2 or TRBV6-3; D is unclear. The CDR3 sequence is 13 residues long. Germline assignment: CDR1 MNHEY and CDR2 SVGEGT. Trimming took off 2 bases at V and 5 bases at J, with 10 bases between the two ends. The CDR3 region has the DNA TGTGCCAGCAGTTACAGTTCGAGGAACGAGCAGTACTTC. Protein product: CASSYSSRNEQYF.

The CDR3 DNA sequence: TGTGCCAGCAGCTTCTTAGCGGGCCCCCAAGAGACCCAGTACTTC. Translated, it gives CASSFLAGPQETQYF. The chain joins TRBV7-8 to TRBJ2-5; 7 bases agree with TRBD2. Losses at the gene ends were 3 bases for V and 1 base for J; bases not matched to a gene: 5. Germline V gene data show CDR1 as SGHVS and CDR2 as FQNEAQ. The CDR3 runs 15 residues.

J is TRBJ2-5 and V is TRBV11-2, with a tentative D call TRBD2 (6 bases). Germline V CDR1 and CDR2: SGHAT, FQNNGV. The CDR3 is 18 residues long. The V and J ends lost 1 base and 2 bases respectively, with 20 bases between them. The CDR3 loop is CASSLVPPGGDLQETQYF. The CDR3 DNA is TGTGCCAGCAGCTTAGTGCCCCCAGGAGGGGACCTTCAAGAGACCCAGTACTTC.

The chain carries TRBV19 and TRBJ1-1; D possibly corresponds to TRBD1 (6 bases). Germline loops: CDR1 LNHDA, CDR2 SQIVND (reference sequence). The CDR3 is 16 amino acids. The ends were cut back, 3 bases at V and 4 bases at J, with 18 bases in the middle. The CDR3 loop is CASSIGGRSRFTEAFF. CDR3 DNA sequence: TGTGCCAGTAGTATCGGGGGGCGATCTAGGTTCACTGAAGCTTTCTTT.

The chain carries TRBV25-1 and TRBJ2-1; 13 bases match TRBD2. Germline CDR1 reads MGHDK; CDR2 reads SYGVNS. The ends lost 5 bases at V and 8 bases at J; junction bases unmatched: 6. The CDR3 is 15 residues long. CDR3 sequence reads: CASSWTSGSIDEQFF. Written as DNA, the CDR3 is TGTGCCAGCAGTTGGACTAGCGGGAGTATTGATGAGCAGTTCTTC.

CDR3 protein: CASSRPGLAGANEQFF. CDR3 in DNA: TGTGCCAGCAGCCGCCCCGGACTAGCGGGAGCCAATGAGCAGTTCTTC. The chain uses TRBV7-8 and TRBJ2-1, with 13 bases aligning to TRBD2. Germline assignment: CDR1 SGHVS and CDR2 FQNEAQ. V shed 5 bases, J shed 6 bases, and the junction held 7 bases outside the gene matches. The CDR3 runs 16 residues.

The rearrangement uses TRBV5-1 and TRBJ2-5; D unclear. CDR1 is SGHRS, CDR2 YFSETQ, per germline. CDR3 length: 14 amino acids. The V and J ends lost 0 bases and 5 bases respectively, with 11 bases between them. The CDR3 reads CASSLDQVWETQYF. The DNA of the CDR3 is TGCGCCAGCAGCTTGGATCAGGTTTGGGAGACCCAGTACTTC. Using reference TRBV5-1 and TRBJ2-5 for the parts outside the CDR3, the full variable domain is KAGVTQTPRYLIKTRGQQVTLSCSPISGHRSVSWYQQTPGQGLQFLFEYFSETQRNKGNFPGRFSGRQFSNSRSEMNVSTLELGDSALYLCASSLDQVWETQYFGPGTRLLVL.

The chain couples TRBV19 to TRBJ1-5; 8 bases map to TRBD1. V was pared by 5 bases and J by 4 bases, with 7 bases of the junction left unmatched. The CDR3 sequence is 15 residues long. Per germline, CDR1 LNHDA and CDR2 SQIVND (reference sequence). The CDR3 nucleotides read TGTGCCAGTAGTGCGCAGGGGGCAAGGAATCAGCCCCAGCATTTT. Amino acid sequence: CASSAQGARNQPQHF. The variable domain in full, with the rest retrieved from reference TRBV19 and TRBJ1-5, is DGGITQSPKYLFRKEGQNVTLSCEQNLNHDAMYWYRQDPGQGLRLIYYSQIVNDFQKGDIAEGYSVSREKKESFPLTVTSAQKNPTAFYLCASSAQGARNQPQHFGDGTRLSIL.

In this sample, this clone turned up a few times. The chain employs TRBV7-2 and TRBJ2-5; 7 bases match TRBD2. CDR3 length: 16 residues. The germline gives CDR1 SGHTA, CDR2 FQGNSA. The V segment lost 1 base and the J segment 4 bases; nucleotides outside the gene matches: 9. In DNA, the CDR3 is TGTGCCAGCAGCTTAGGGTTTGCGGGAGTGTCAGAGACCCAGTACTTC. This sequence encodes CASSLGFAGVSETQYF. The complete variable domain, with remaining parts taken from reference TRBV7-2 and TRBJ2-5, reads GAGVSQSPSNKVTEKGKDVELRCDPISGHTALYWYRQSLGQGLEFLIYFQGNSAPDKSGLPSDRFSAERTGGSVSTLTIQRTQQEDSAVYLCASSLGFAGVSETQYFGPGTRLLVL.

The chain employs TRBV28 and TRBJ2-7; the match to TRBD1 covers 7 bases. Germline assignment: CDR1 MDHEN and CDR2 SYDVKM. CDR3 length equals 14 residues. With 5 bases clipped from V and 4 bases from J, the junction kept 8 bases outside the gene matches. The CDR3 loop is CASSLKQGIYEQYF. CDR3 nucleotide sequence: TGTGCCAGCAGTCTCAAACAGGGGATTTACGAGCAGTACTTC.

This clone was counted a single time. The chain is built from TRBV15 and TRBJ2-1; TRBD2 matches 8 bases. The length of the CDR3 is 14 residues. J gave up 4 bases and V 5 bases, and 4 bases lay outside the gene matches. Germline V CDR1 and CDR2: LNHNV, YYDKDF (reference sequence). CDR3 sequence (DNA): TGTGCCACCAGCGTCTCGGGAGGGTACAATGAGCAGTTCTTC. Translating it yields CATSVSGGYNEQFF.

This chain uses TRBV7-8 with TRBJ2-5; 10 positions match TRBD1. With V trimmed by 4 bases and J by 7 bases, 6 bases remained unmatched. From germline, CDR1 is SGHVS and CDR2 FQNEAQ. The CDR3 covers 14 residues. CDR3 nucleotide sequence: TGTGCCAGCAGCTCAGACAGGGGGCACGGGACCCAGTACTTC. Its protein is CASSSDRGHGTQYF. Complete variable domain (other parts from reference TRBV7-8 and TRBJ2-5): GAGVSQSPRYKVAKRGQDVALRCDPISGHVSLFWYQQALGQGPEFLTYFQNEAQLDKSGLPSDRFFAERPEGSVSTLKIQRTQQEDSAVYLCASSSDRGHGTQYFGPGTRLLVL.

The V gene is TRBV5-5, the J gene TRBJ1-1, with 11 bases aligning to TRBD1. Germline V CDR1 and CDR2: SGHKS, YYEKEE (reference sequence). With V trimmed by 5 bases and J by 6 bases, 6 bases remained unmatched. The CDR3 sequence is 14 residues long. In DNA, the CDR3 is TGTGCCAGCAGACAGGGACAGGGGGACTCTGAAGCTTTCTTT. The encoded protein is CASRQGQGDSEAFF.